The clone carrying this TCR beta chain came up a few times. The CDR3 sequence is 14 residues long. V gave up 4 bases and J gave up 6 bases, with 14 bases separating them. Germline V gene lookup returns CDR1 SGHRS and CDR2 YFSETQ. This specimen comes from a study of CD8+ T cells in alopecia areata. Overall study context: Oral tofacitinib, 5 to 10 mg twice daily, was given in an open-label trial.

After isolation, RNA underwent reverse transcription to generate cDNA as the sequencing template. The table came from immunoSEQ multiplex PCR; TCRdb's copy has only in-frame clones and leaves some out. The sample includes around 98,000 clones, about 45% of them seen just once. This sequence joins TRBV5-1 and TRBJ2-1, with D tentatively TRBD2 (7 bases). The source is a human donor with alopecia areata. The sequenced sample consisted of CD4+ T cells sorted from blood. CDR3 amino acids: CASSPGGPSNEQFF. DNA for the CDR3: TGCGCCAGCAGCCCCGGGGGGCCATCCAATGAGCAGTTCTTC. The whole variable domain, remainder taken from reference TRBV5-1 and TRBJ2-1, is KAGVTQTPRYLIKTRGQQVTLSCSPISGHRSVSWYQQTPGQGLQFLFEYFSETQRNKGNFPGRFSGRQFSNSRSEMNVSTLELGDSALYLCASSPGGPSNEQFFGPGTRLTVL.